This entry features one T cell receptor (beta chain) sequence. What it recognizes is unknown. None of the glioblastoma patients had an isocitrate dehydrogenase mutation. The data were obtained in a study of glioma-infiltrating T cells after dendritic cell vaccination. About the research overall: Autologous tumor lysate-pulsed dendritic cell vaccination was given between the early 2000s and the early 2010s.

Broader study findings: Few patients contributed both blood and tumor specimens.

Amplification used 60 V beta primers and 13 J beta primers. Using immunoSEQ multiplex PCR, the repertoire was profiled, and TCRdb retains in-frame clones only, with some absent. The sample carries approximately 82,000 clones, 70% to 90% recorded once. CDR1 and CDR2 from the germline V gene are SGHRS and YFSETQ. The CDR3 runs 15 residues. Trimming removed 5 bases from V and 4 bases from J; junction bases left unmatched: 7. This receptor was obtained from a human donor with glioblastoma. This rearrangement joins TRBV5-1 to TRBJ2-5; 11 nucleotides agree with TRBD2. The specimen comprised blood, sampled before dendritic cell vaccination. DNA for the CDR3: TGCGCCAGCAGTCTAGCGGGGGGTTCGGCAGAGACCCAGTACTTC. Its protein is CASSLAGGSAETQYF.